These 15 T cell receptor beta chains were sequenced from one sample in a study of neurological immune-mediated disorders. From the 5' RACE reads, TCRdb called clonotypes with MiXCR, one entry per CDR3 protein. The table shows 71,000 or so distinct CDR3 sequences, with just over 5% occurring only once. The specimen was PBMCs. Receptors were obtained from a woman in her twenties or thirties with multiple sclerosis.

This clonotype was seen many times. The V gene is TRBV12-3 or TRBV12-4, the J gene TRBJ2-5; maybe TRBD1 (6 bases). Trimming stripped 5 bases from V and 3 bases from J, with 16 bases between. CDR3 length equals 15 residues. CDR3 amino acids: CASSPWTASEETQYF. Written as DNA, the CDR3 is TGTGCCAGCAGTCCATGGACAGCTTCCGAAGAGACCCAGTACTTC.

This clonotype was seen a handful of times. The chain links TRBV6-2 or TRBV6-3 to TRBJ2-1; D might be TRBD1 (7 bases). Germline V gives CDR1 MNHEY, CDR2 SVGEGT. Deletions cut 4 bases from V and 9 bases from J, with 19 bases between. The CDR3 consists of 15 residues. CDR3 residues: CASSSWDRLDSEQFF. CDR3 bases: TGTGCCAGCAGTTCCTGGGACAGACTAGACAGTGAGCAGTTCTTC.

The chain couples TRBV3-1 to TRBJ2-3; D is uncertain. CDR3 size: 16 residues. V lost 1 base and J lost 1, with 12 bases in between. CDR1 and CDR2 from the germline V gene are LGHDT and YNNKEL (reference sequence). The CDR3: CASSQGYGPRTDTQYF. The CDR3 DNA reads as TGTGCCAGCAGCCAAGGTTATGGGCCCCGCACAGATACGCAGTATTTT.

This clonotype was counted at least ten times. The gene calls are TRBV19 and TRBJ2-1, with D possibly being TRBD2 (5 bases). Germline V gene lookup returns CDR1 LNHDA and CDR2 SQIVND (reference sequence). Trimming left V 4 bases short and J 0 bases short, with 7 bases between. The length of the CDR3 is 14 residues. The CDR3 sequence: CASSKRGSYNEQFF. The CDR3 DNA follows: TGTGCCAGTAGTAAACGGGGCTCCTACAATGAGCAGTTCTTC.

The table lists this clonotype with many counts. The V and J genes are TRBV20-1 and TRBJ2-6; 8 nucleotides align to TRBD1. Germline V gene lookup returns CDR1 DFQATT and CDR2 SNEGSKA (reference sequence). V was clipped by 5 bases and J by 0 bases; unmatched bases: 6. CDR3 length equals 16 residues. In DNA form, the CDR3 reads TGCAGTGCTTCGGACAGGGCCCCCTCTGGGGCCAACGTCCTGACTTTC. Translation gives CSASDRAPSGANVLTF.

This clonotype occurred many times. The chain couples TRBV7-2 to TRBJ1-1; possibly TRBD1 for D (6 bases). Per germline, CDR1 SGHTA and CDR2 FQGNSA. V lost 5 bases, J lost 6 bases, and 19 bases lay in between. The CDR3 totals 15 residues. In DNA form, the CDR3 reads TGTGCCAGCAGCCAAACTTACAGGGCCGACGCTGAAGCTTTCTTT. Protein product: CASSQTYRADAEAFF.

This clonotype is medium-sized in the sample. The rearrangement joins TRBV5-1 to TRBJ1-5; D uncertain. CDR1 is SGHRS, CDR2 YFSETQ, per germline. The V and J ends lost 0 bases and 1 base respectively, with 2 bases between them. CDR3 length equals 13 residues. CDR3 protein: CASSLGSNQPQHF. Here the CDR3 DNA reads TGCGCCAGCAGCTTGGGGAGCAATCAGCCCCAGCATTTT.

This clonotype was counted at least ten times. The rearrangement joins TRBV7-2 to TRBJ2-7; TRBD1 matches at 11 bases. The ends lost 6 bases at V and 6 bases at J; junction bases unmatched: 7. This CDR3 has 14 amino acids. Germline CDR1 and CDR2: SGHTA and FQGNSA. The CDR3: CASRPTGTGGEQYF. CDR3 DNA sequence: TGTGCCAGCAGGCCAACCGGGACAGGGGGCGAGCAGTACTTC.

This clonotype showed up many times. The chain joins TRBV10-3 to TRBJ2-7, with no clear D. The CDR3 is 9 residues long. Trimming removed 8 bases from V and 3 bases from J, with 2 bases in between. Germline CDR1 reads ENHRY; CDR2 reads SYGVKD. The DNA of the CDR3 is TGTGCCATCGGCTACGAGCAGTACTTC. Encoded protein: CAIGYEQYF.

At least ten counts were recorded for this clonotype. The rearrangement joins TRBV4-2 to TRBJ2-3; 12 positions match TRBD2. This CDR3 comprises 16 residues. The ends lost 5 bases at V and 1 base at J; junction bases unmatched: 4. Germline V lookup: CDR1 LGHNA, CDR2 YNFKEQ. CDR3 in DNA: TGTGCCAGCAGCTTTCGGACTAGCGGGGGCACAGATACGCAGTATTTT. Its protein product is CASSFRTSGGTDTQYF.

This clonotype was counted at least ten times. DNA of the CDR3: TGCGCCAGCAGCTTGATCAGCGGGAACGAGCAGTTCTTC. It codes for CASSLISGNEQFF. V is TRBV5-1 and J is TRBJ2-1, with 7 bases fitting TRBD2. Trimming removed 1 base from V and 10 bases from J; junction bases left unmatched: 5. Germline CDR1 reads SGHRS; CDR2 reads YFSETQ. This CDR3 is built from 13 residues.

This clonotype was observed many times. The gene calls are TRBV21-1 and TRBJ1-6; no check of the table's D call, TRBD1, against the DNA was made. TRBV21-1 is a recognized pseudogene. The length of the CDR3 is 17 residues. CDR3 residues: CASYLTKGTFYNSPLHF. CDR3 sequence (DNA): TGTGCCAGCTACCTAACGAAGGGGACGTTCTATAATTCACCCCTCCACTTT.

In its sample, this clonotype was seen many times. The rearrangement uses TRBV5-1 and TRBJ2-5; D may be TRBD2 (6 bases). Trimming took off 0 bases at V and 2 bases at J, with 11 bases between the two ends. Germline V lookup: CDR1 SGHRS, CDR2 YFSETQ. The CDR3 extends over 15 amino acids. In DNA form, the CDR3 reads TGCGCCAGCAGCTTGGGGCGGGGACGTCAAGAGACCCAGTACTTC. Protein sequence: CASSLGRGRQETQYF.

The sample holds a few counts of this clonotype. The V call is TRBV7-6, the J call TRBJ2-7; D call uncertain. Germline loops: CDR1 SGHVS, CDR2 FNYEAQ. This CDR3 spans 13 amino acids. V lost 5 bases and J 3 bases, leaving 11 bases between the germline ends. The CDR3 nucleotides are TGTGCCAGCAGCCGTACTGCAGGCTACGAGCAGTACTTC. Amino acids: CASSRTAGYEQYF.

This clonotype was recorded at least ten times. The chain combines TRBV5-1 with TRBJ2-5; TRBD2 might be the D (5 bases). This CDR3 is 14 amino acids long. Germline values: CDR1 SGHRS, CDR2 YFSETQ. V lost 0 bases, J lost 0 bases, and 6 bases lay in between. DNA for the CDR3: TGCGCCAGCAGCTTGGCCGGGAACCAAGAGACCCAGTACTTC. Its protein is CASSLAGNQETQYF.